The sequence of this T cell receptor beta chain was determined in a study of follicular helper T cells after annual influenza vaccination. In the study overall: Across the 2013-2014, 2014-2015 and 2015-2016 vaccination seasons, some subjects were resampled.

Clones were read by immunoSEQ multiplex PCR, and TCRdb kept only the in-frame ones, dropping some. The sample lists about 14,000 clones, roughly 81% seen once, with around 0.3% in the top ten. CDR1 is SGHTA, CDR2 FQGTGA, per germline. CDR3 length: 15 amino acids. Trimming removed 2 bases from V and 4 bases from J, with 12 bases in between. Study-wide results and limits: Successive annual vaccinations recalled a recurrent oligoclonal ICOS+CD38+ cTfh response with influenza-specific clonotypes.

Time point specified: 2014-2015 season, pre-vaccination. Adults were given seasonal inactivated influenza vaccine, and blood CD4 subsets were sorted before and after vaccination. Donors were community-dwelling with no influenza vaccine in the prior 6 months. In the case of this clone: Its target is not known.

This clonotype was obtained from an adult who received the influenza vaccine. The rearrangement uses TRBV7-3 and TRBJ2-1, with D perhaps matching TRBD2 (5 bases). Source: CXCR5- memory CD4+ T cells sorted from blood, taken on the day of influenza vaccination. The CDR3 loop is CASSLDREEYNEQFF. Here the CDR3 DNA reads TGTGCCAGCAGCTTAGACCGGGAAGAATACAATGAGCAGTTCTTC.